This TCR beta chain was identified in a study of blood T cell repertoires in COVID-19. At the level of the study: Both acute and convalescent COVID-19 samples were obtained from the United States, Italy and Spain.

Authors' analysis steps: Reference gene primer amplification yielded estimated nucleated cell counts. The table came from immunoSEQ multiplex PCR; TCRdb's copy has only in-frame clones and leaves some out. V, J and clone size are those of that table, while D and trimming were read from the DNA. The data show about 89,000 clones, roughly 90% seen once. The CDR3 consists of 15 residues. The trim removed 0 bases at V and 5 bases at J, leaving 6 bases unmatched. From germline, CDR1 is SQVTM and CDR2 ANQGSEA. The sample comprised peripheral blood. This TCR was sampled from an older man with active or convalescent COVID-19. This chain joins TRBV29-1 and TRBJ2-1, with 8 positions matching TRBD2. CDR3 sequence reads: CSVEDGASGHNEQFF. The DNA of the CDR3 is TGCAGCGTTGAAGACGGAGCTAGCGGGCACAATGAGCAGTTCTTC.